The subject of this entry is one T cell receptor (beta chain). What it recognizes is unknown. Primers included in the PCR were 60 Vbeta and 13 Jbeta primers. Assay used: immunoSEQ multiplex PCR; TCRdb lists only in-frame clones, some missing. The sample holds 170,000 or so clones, about 78% seen once. This sample was included in a study of cytomegalovirus exposure and HLA in healthy donors. Study in general: An analysis done earlier identified fewer than 140 million unique TCR beta sequences from roughly 190 million T cells. General study findings and limits: Judged likely to be a sequencing artifact was a cluster of highly shared sequence variants. Relative to the approximately 680-donor mean, N-insertions were reportedly fewer in an Asian-associated ancestry cluster in a later analysis. It was only CMV serostatus that was available as immune exposure information.

Germline-derived CDR1 and CDR2 are MNHEY and SMNVEV (reference sequence). This CDR3 spans 13 amino acids. Trimming took off 3 bases at V and 0 bases at J, with 5 bases between the two ends. V and J are TRBV27 and TRBJ1-2; D uncertain. The source is a man between 40 and 49 years old in good health and CMV-seronegative. Sequenced: PBMCs. CDR3 residues: CASSFRANYGYTF. In DNA form, the CDR3 reads TGTGCCAGCAGTTTCCGGGCTAACTATGGCTACACCTTC.